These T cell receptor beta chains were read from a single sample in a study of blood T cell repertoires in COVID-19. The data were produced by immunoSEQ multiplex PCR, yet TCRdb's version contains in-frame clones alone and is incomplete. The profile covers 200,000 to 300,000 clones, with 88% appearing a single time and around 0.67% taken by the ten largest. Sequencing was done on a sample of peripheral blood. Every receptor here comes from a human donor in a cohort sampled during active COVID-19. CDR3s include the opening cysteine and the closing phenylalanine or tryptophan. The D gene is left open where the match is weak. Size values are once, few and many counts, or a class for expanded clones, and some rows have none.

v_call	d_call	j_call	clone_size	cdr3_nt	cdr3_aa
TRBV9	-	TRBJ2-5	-	TGTGCCAGCAGCCCCGGGGGAACCCAAGAGACCCAGTACTTC	CASSPGGTQETQYF
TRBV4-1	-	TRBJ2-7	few	TGCGCCAGCAGCTTGGACATGATGGGTTTGTACGAGCAGTACTTC	CASSLDMMGLYEQYF
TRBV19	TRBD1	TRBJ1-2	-	TGTGCCAGTAGTATCGGCCGGGACAGGGGACCCCTCACATATGGCTACACCTTC	CASSIGRDRGPLTYGYTF
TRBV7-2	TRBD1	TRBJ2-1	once	TGTGCCAGCAGCTCCCGGGACAGGGGTAAAGAGCAGTTCTTC	CASSSRDRGKEQFF
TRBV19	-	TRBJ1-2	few	TGTGCCAGTCACTCAAAACGGGACACTCTCTATGGCTACACCTTC	CASHSKRDTLYGYTF
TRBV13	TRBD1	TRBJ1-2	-	TGTGCCAGCAGCTTAGGCCCGGGACAGGCCAGGGATGGCTACACCTTC	CASSLGPGQARDGYTF
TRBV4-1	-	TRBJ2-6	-	TGCGCCAGCAGCCAAGGGGCAGCCTCCTCTGGGGCCAACGTCCTGACTTTC	CASSQGAASSGANVLTF
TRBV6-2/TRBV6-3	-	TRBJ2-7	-	TGTGCCAGCAGTTCCTTAGCTTTGGTCTCCTACGAGCAGTACTTC	CASSSLALVSYEQYF
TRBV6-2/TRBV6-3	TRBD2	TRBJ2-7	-	TGTGCCAGCAGTTTTGGACTAGCGGGGGGGCGGTTGTACGAGCAGTACTTC	CASSFGLAGGRLYEQYF
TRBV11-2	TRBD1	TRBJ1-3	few	TGTGCCAGCAGCACCCAGACAGGGGGTACGTCTGGAAACACCATATATTTT	CASSTQTGGTSGNTIYF
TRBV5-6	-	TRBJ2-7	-	TGTGCCAGCAGCTTGTTGAGGGAGACAAACGAGCAGTACTTC	CASSLLRETNEQYF
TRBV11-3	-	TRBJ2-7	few	TGTGCCAGCAGCCGAAAAAACGGGGACGAGCAGTACTTC	CASSRKNGDEQYF
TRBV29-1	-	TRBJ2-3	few	TGCAGCGTTGAGGTGGGAGGTACAGATACGCAGTATTTT	CSVEVGGTDTQYF
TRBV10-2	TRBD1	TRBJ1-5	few	TGCGCCAGCAGCGGGACAGGGGGCCGAAATCAGCCCCAGCATTTT	CASSGTGGRNQPQHF
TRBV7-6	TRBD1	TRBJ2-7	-	TGTGCCAGCAGTCAAGGACAGGGCGGCGAGCAGTACTTC	CASSQGQGGEQYF
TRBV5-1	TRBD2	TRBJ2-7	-	TGCGCCAGCAGCTTGGGAGCTAGCGGGGGACGGGACGAGCAGTACTTC	CASSLGASGGRDEQYF
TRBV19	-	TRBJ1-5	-	TGTGCCAGTAGTGTCACCAGGGGAAGAAGCAATCAGCCCCAGCATTTT	CASSVTRGRSNQPQHF
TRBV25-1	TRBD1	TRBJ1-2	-	TGTGCCAGCAGTGCCTCCGTAAGGGGGCAGACCTTC	CASSASVRGQTF
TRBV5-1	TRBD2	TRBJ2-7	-	TGCGCCAGCAGCTTGCAACTAGCGGGACTTAACTACGAGCAGTACTTC	CASSLQLAGLNYEQYF
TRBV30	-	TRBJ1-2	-	TGTGCCTGGAGTGGAGTAATTACTAACTATGGCTACACCTTC	CAWSGVITNYGYTF
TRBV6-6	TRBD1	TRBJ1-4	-	TGTGCCAGCAGTTCCGACCTGGACAGGCCCACGGGGGTACTGTTTTTT	CASSSDLDRPTGVLFF
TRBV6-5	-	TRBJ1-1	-	TGTGCCAGCAGTTACGGAAGACAGGTTATTCCTGAAGCTTTCTTT	CASSYGRQVIPEAFF
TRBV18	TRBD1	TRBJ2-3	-	TGTGCCAGCTCACCAGGGACAGGCCGCACAGATACGCAGTATTTT	CASSPGTGRTDTQYF
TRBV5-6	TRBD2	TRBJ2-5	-	TGTGCCAGCAGCGTGGGACTAGCTGGGGAGACCCAGTACTTC	CASSVGLAGETQYF
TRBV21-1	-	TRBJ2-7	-	TGTGCCAGCAGCCCAAGGGGACAGGGGGCAAGCTACGAGCAGTACTTC	CASSPRGQGASYEQYF
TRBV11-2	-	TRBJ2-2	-	TGTGCCAGCGAGAGAATGAACACCGGGGAGCTGTTTTTT	CASERMNTGELFF
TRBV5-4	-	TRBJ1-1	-	TGTGCCAGCAGCTTGGGGTTGGGAGTGAACACTGAAGCTTTCTTT	CASSLGLGVNTEAFF
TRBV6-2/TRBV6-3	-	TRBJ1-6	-	TGTGCCAGCAGCTTACAGGGTCTCCGAAGCCCACCCCTCCACTTT	CASSLQGLRSPPLHF
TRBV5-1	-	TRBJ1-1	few	TGCGCCAGCAGCTTGGCCAGGGTGACTGACCCAGCTTTCTTT	CASSLARVTDPAFF
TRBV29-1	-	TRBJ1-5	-	TGCAGCGCCAGGTCAGGGCCCGTAGGGTCCCAGCATTTT	CSARSGPVGSQHF
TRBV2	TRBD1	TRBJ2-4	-	TGTGCCAGCAGTGAAGTGAGGACAGGGGGTAACATTCAGTACTTC	CASSEVRTGGNIQYF
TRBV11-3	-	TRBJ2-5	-	TGTGCCAGCAGCCCCCGACACCTTTTCCAAGAGACCCAGTACTTC	CASSPRHLFQETQYF
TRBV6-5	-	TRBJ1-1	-	TGTGCCAGCAGCCGACGCCGGGACTCAGGCTATGGAGCTTTCTTT	CASSRRRDSGYGAFF
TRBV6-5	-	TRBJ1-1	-	TGTGCCAGCAGTCGGGAGAGGAACACTGAAGCTTTCTTT	CASSRERNTEAFF
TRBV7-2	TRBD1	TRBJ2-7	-	TGTGCCAGCAACGGGACAGGGAGCTCCTACGAGCAGTACTTC	CASNGTGSSYEQYF
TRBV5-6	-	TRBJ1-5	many	TGTGCCAGCAGCTTGAGGTTCGAACCAGGGCAGCCCCAGCATTTT	CASSLRFEPGQPQHF
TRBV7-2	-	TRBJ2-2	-	TGTGCCAGCAGCCGTACAGGCGGGGAGCTGTTTTTT	CASSRTGGELFF
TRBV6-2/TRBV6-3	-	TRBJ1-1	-	TGTGCCAGCAGTCAGATTTTGAACACTGAAGCTTTCTTT	CASSQILNTEAFF
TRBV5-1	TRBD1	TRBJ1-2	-	TGCGCCAGCAGAGACACTCCCGGGACAGGGGGCTTTGGCTACACCTTC	CASRDTPGTGGFGYTF
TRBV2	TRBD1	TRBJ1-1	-	TGTGCCAGCAGTTATCAGGGGGCGCACACTGAAGCTTTCTTT	CASSYQGAHTEAFF
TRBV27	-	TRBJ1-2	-	TGTGCCAGCAGTTTATCTTTCGGAGAGTTTGGCTATGGCTACACCTTC	CASSLSFGEFGYGYTF
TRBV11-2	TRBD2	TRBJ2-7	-	TGTGCCAGCAGTTCTACCCGGGGGGGGGTCGAGCAGTACTTC	CASSSTRGGVEQYF
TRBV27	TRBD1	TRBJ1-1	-	TGTGCCAGCAGTGAAATCGACAGGGTGGGAAGATACACTGAAGCTTTCTTT	CASSEIDRVGRYTEAFF
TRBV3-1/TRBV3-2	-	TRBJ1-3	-	TGTGCCAGCAGCCATGGGTTGGGGCCACGCTCTGGAAACACCATATATTTT	CASSHGLGPRSGNTIYF
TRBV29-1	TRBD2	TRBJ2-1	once	TGCAGCGGAGGAGGAGCGGGAAGATCCTACAATGAGCAGTTCTTC	CSGGGAGRSYNEQFF
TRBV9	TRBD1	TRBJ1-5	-	TGTGCCAGCAGCCCGGAGACAGGGGCGGGTCAGCCCCAGCATTTT	CASSPETGAGQPQHF
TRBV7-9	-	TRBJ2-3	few	TGTGCCAGCAGCTTGGCGACAGTTAGCACAGATACGCAGTATTTT	CASSLATVSTDTQYF